One and the same sample provided the 20 T cell receptor beta chains below, sequenced in a study of shared clonotypes between healthy human individuals. Some clones are missing from TCRdb's copy, which holds only in-frame ones; the method was immunoSEQ multiplex PCR. The sample shows 2 million to 2.5 million clones, roughly 90% of them seen only once. The sample comprised naive CD4+ T cells from PBMCs. Documented subset: CD45RA+ positively selected. All receptors come from a man between 18 and 35 years old in good health. Some clones in this sample may be carry-over from other donors' samples.

This clone was seen just once. This chain joins TRBV6-1 and TRBJ1-1, with D unresolved. V gave up 4 bases and J gave up 1 base, with 16 bases separating them. CDR3 length equals 16 residues. Germline CDR1 and CDR2: MNHNS and SASEGT. DNA for the CDR3: TGTGCCAGCAGTGCACCCTCGGGCCCCCCGAACACTGAAGCTTTCTTT. Translation: CASSAPSGPPNTEAFF.

V gene TRBV11-2 combines with J gene TRBJ2-7; 8 nucleotides match TRBD2. Germline CDR1 reads SGHAT; CDR2 reads FQNNGV. CDR3 length equals 14 residues. The V segment lost 5 bases and the J segment 2 bases; nucleotides outside the gene matches: 5. The DNA of the CDR3 is TGTGCCAGCAGCCTTAGCGGGGCCCCCTACGAGCAGTACTTC. Residues: CASSLSGAPYEQYF.

This clone was recorded once. The sample holds other DNA sequences that translate to the same CDR3. The V and J genes are TRBV9 and TRBJ2-2; no clear D gene. V was clipped by 1 base and J by 3 bases, with 7 bases between them. Germline CDR1 reads SGDLS; CDR2 reads YYNGEE. The CDR3 covers 14 residues. The CDR3 is CASSVSGDTGELFF. The CDR3 DNA reads TGTGCCAGCAGCGTATCCGGTGACACCGGGGAGCTGTTTTTT.

J is TRBJ1-1 and V is TRBV11-1; tentatively, D is TRBD1 (5 bases). This CDR3 spans 14 amino acids. Looked up from germline, CDR1 is SGHAT and CDR2 is FQDESV (reference sequence). V was clipped by 5 bases and J by 0 bases, with 10 bases between them. The CDR3 region has the DNA TGTGCCAGCAGCAACAGGAGGATGAACACTGAAGCTTTCTTT. Its protein is CASSNRRMNTEAFF.

This chain links TRBV4-2 with TRBJ2-7; TRBD2 aligns across 11 bases. Trimming took 0 bases from V and 2 from J; bases not matched to a gene: 12. CDR1 is LGHNA and CDR2 is YNFKEQ in the germline V gene. The CDR3 has 19 residues. CDR3 bases: TGTGCCAGCAGCCAAGATCGGAATCTAGCGGGAGGTACCCCCTACGAGCAGTACTTC. This sequence encodes CASSQDRNLAGGTPYEQYF.

This clone was counted a single time. The chain combines TRBV29-1 with TRBJ2-6; unclear D gene. The ends were cut back, 3 bases at V and 4 bases at J, with 10 bases in the middle. Germline loops: CDR1 SQVTM, CDR2 ANQGSEA. The CDR3 totals 14 residues. This CDR3 reads CSVDKEPGANVLTF. DNA of the CDR3: TGCAGCGTTGATAAGGAGCCCGGGGCCAACGTCCTGACTTTC.

V and J are TRBV29-1 and TRBJ1-1; D is undetermined. Trimming stripped 2 bases from V and 3 bases from J, with 7 bases between. From germline, CDR1 is SQVTM and CDR2 ANQGSEA. The CDR3 has 12 residues. CDR3 DNA sequence: TGCAGCGTTGAAACCGGGCACACTGAAGCTTTCTTT. Translation: CSVETGHTEAFF.

The chain has TRBV28 and TRBJ1-4; 8 bases line up with TRBD1. The germline V gene encodes CDR1 MDHEN and CDR2 SYDVKM. This CDR3 has 14 residues. V gave up 6 bases and J gave up 8 bases; unmatched junction bases: 8. The CDR3 nucleotides read TGTGCCAGCAGCCAAGACAGGGGCGACGAAAAACTGTTTTTT. This codes for CASSQDRGDEKLFF.

V and J are TRBV7-2 and TRBJ2-7; D may be TRBD1 or TRBD2 (5 bases each). The CDR3 has 14 residues. Trimming pared 4 bases from V and 3 bases from J, leaving 13 bases between. Germline V lookup: CDR1 SGHTA, CDR2 FQGNSA. The CDR3 loop is CASSYTGTIYEQYF. The CDR3 coding sequence is TGTGCCAGCAGCTACACCGGGACCATCTACGAGCAGTACTTC.

The genes are TRBV9 and TRBJ1-5; TRBD1 is a possible D gene (5 bases). Per the germline V gene, CDR1 is SGDLS and CDR2 is YYNGEE. The CDR3 contains 16 residues. V lost 4 bases, J lost 7 bases, and 21 bases lay in between. For the CDR3, the DNA is TGTGCCAGCAGCAAAGACAACTCTCCAGGGTACCAGCCCCAGCATTTT. Its translation is CASSKDNSPGYQPQHF.

The chain uses TRBV14 and TRBJ2-5; 7 bases line up with TRBD2. This CDR3 is 15 amino acids long. With V trimmed by 3 bases and J by 3 bases, 7 bases remained unmatched. Germline CDR1 reads SGHDN; CDR2 reads FVKESK. The CDR3 loop reads CASSQELATKETQYF. CDR3 DNA: TGTGCCAGCAGCCAGGAACTAGCGACTAAAGAGACCCAGTACTTC.

The rearrangement links TRBV6-1 to TRBJ2-7; tentative D call: TRBD1 (6 bases). This CDR3 contains 15 residues. Trimming left V 6 bases short and J 2 bases short, with 17 bases between. The germline V gene has CDR1 MNHNS and CDR2 SASEGT. The CDR3 loop reads CASSSRTAGTYEQYF. Written as DNA, the CDR3 is TGTGCCAGCAGCTCCCGGACAGCAGGGACCTACGAGCAGTACTTC.

This sequence joins TRBV18 and TRBJ2-2; D may be TRBD1 or TRBD2 (6 bases each). This CDR3 region has 16 residues. V was shortened by 0 bases and J by 5 bases, with 13 bases between the two germline ends. Germline-derived CDR1 and CDR2 are KGHSH and LQKENI. In DNA, the CDR3 is TGTGCCAGCTCACCACCGGGGGGCGCAGGGACCGGGGAGCTGTTTTTT. Protein sequence: CASSPPGGAGTGELFF.

This chain joins TRBV7-3 and TRBJ2-1; 9 bases align to TRBD2. V shed 1 base, J shed 6 bases, and the junction held 7 bases outside the gene matches. Germline V gives CDR1 SGHTA, CDR2 FQGTGA. The CDR3 is made up of 16 amino acids. The CDR3 DNA sequence: TGTGCCAGCAGCTTAATGGTGACTAGCGGTTCCAATGAGCAGTTCTTC. Protein: CASSLMVTSGSNEQFF.

The chain combines TRBV28 with TRBJ2-7, with D perhaps TRBD2 (6 bases). CDR1 is MDHEN and CDR2 is SYDVKM in the germline V gene. Trimming removed 5 bases at V and 2 bases at J, with 10 bases between. The CDR3 loop spans 13 amino acids. CDR3 sequence: CASSRSGPYEQYF. The CDR3 DNA reads TGTGCCAGCAGTCGAAGCGGGCCCTACGAGCAGTACTTC.

The rearrangement uses TRBV7-3 and TRBJ2-2; no clear D gene. The CDR3 has 12 residues. Trimming removed 5 bases at V and 6 bases at J, with 7 bases between. Germline V gene sequence: CDR1 SGHTA, CDR2 FQGTGA. CDR3 DNA: TGTGCCAGCAGCGTAAACCCCGGGGAGCTGTTTTTT. Translating it yields CASSVNPGELFF.

This clone was seen only once. The chain is built from TRBV13 and TRBJ2-1, with D perhaps TRBD2 (5 bases). The CDR3 is 18 residues long. Per the germline V gene, CDR1 is PRHDT and CDR2 is FYEKMQ (reference sequence). Trimming shortened V by 4 bases and J by 1 base, and 20 bases separated the two germline ends. DNA of the CDR3: TGTGCCAGCAGCTCCCCGTATCGGCGGGCATCATCCTACAATGAGCAGTTCTTC. This encodes CASSSPYRRASSYNEQFF.

This clone was observed once. The rearrangement links TRBV28 to TRBJ1-4; 7 bases match TRBD1. CDR1 and CDR2 from the germline V gene are MDHEN and SYDVKM. The CDR3 covers 15 residues. Trimming removed 6 bases from V and 8 bases from J; junction bases left unmatched: 12. CDR3 protein: CASSRLAQGSEKLFF. The CDR3 DNA follows: TGTGCCAGCAGCCGTCTCGCACAGGGGTCGGAAAAACTGTTTTTT.

The chain employs TRBV5-1 and TRBJ2-3, with TRBD1 matching over 7 bases. The CDR3 is 15 residues long. The germline gives CDR1 SGHRS, CDR2 YFSETQ. Trimming removed 2 bases from V and 2 bases from J; junction bases left unmatched: 5. The DNA for the CDR3 is TGCGCCAGCAGCTTCACAGGGGTAAACACAGATACGCAGTATTTT. It specifies CASSFTGVNTDTQYF.

This chain links TRBV4-1 with TRBJ2-1; D assignment may be TRBD1 or TRBD2 (7 bases each). Germline CDR1 MGHRA, CDR2 YSYEKL. The CDR3 runs to 16 residues. Deletions cut 2 bases from V and 13 bases from J, with 24 bases between. The CDR3 nucleotides read TGCGCCAGCAGCCAACAAGGGGGCCAGGGGTGGACTAGACAGTTCTTC. Translation gives CASSQQGGQGWTRQFF.